These 2 T cell receptor beta chains originate from one sample sequenced in a study of shared clonotypes between healthy human individuals. Profiled with immunoSEQ multiplex PCR; TCRdb holds only in-frame clones, not every one. The sample lists about 1.5 million clones, about 98% occurring once. The specimen was naive CD4+ T cells sorted from blood. Subset given: CD45RA+ positively selected. Source of these receptors: a man aged 25-45 years in good health.

The chain is built from TRBV5-8 and TRBJ1-5; a possible D gene is TRBD1 (5 bases). From germline, CDR1 is SGHTS and CDR2 YDEGEE. CDR3 size: 15 residues. Trimming removed 4 bases at V and 4 bases at J, with 15 bases between. The CDR3 coding sequence is TGTGCCAGCAGCCGATACCGGGGCCCTAATCAGCCCCAGCATTTT. Protein product: CASSRYRGPNQPQHF.

The V call is TRBV9, the J call TRBJ2-1, with a tentative D call TRBD2 (6 bases). The CDR3 totals 15 residues. In germline, CDR1 is SGDLS, CDR2 YYNGEE. The germline V and J ends were trimmed by 3 bases and 7 bases, with 17 bases remaining between them. The CDR3 sequence: CASSERRAGWNEQFF. CDR3 DNA sequence: TGTGCCAGCAGCGAGCGGAGGGCCGGGTGGAATGAGCAGTTCTTC.